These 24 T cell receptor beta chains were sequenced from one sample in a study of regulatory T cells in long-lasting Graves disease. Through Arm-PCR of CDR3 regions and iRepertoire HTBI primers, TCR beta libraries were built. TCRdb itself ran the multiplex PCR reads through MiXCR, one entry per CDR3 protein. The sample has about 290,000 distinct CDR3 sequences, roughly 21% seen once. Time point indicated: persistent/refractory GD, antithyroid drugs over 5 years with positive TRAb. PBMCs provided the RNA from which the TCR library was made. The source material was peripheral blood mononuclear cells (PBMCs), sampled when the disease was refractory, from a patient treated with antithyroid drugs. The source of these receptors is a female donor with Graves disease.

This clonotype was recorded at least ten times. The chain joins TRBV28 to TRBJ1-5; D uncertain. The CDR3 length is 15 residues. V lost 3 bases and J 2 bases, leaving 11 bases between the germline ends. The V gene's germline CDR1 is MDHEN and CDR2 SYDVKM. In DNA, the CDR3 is TGTGCCAGCAGTTTTTGGGCCGATGGCAATCAGCCCCAGCATTTT. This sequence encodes CASSFWADGNQPQHF.

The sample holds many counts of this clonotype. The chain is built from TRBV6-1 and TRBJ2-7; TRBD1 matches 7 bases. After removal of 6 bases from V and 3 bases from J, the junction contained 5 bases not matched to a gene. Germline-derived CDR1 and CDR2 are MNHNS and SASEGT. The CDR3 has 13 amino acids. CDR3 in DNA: TGTGCCAGCAGCCGTACAGGGGACTACGAGCAGTACTTC. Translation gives CASSRTGDYEQYF.

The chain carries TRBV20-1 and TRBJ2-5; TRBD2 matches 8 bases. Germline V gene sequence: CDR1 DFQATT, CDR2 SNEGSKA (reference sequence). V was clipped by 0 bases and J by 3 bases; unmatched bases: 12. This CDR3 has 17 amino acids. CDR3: CSARDHLREGNEETQYF. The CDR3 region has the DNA TGCAGTGCTAGAGATCATCTACGGGAGGGGAACGAAGAGACCCAGTACTTC.

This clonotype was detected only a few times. The CDR3 region is CASSERGFSYEQYF. The DNA for the CDR3 is TGTGCCAGCAGTGAACGCGGGTTTTCCTACGAGCAGTACTTC. The genes are TRBV6-1 and TRBJ2-7, with D possibly being TRBD2 (5 bases). Germline V lookup: CDR1 MNHNS, CDR2 SASEGT. V was pared by 2 bases and J by 1 base, with 9 bases between. The CDR3 runs to 14 residues.

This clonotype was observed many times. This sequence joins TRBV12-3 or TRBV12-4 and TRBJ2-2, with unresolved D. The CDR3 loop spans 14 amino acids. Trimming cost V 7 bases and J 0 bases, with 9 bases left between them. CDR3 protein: CASTLPPNTGELFF. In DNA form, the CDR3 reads TGTGCCAGCACCCTCCCGCCGAACACCGGGGAGCTGTTTTTT.

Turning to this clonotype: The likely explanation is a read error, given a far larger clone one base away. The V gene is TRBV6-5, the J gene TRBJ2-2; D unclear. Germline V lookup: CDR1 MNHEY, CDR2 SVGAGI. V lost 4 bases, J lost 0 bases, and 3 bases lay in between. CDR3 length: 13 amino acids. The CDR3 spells CASSSANTGELFF. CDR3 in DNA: TGTGCCAGCAGTTCCGCGAACACCGGGGAGCTGTTTTTT.

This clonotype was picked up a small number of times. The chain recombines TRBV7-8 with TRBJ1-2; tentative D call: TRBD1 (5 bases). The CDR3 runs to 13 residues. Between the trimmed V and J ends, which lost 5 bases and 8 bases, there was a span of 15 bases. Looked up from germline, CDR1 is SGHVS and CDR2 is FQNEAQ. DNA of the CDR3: TGTGCCAGCAGCCCACAATTCGGGGACGGCTACACCTTC. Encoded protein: CASSPQFGDGYTF.

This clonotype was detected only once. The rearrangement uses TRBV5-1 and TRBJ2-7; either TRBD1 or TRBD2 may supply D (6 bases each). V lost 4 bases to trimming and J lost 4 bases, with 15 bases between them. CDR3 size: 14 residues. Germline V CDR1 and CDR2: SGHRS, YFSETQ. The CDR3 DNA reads TGCGCCAGCAGCCCCACAGGGAGCGGGTACGAGCAGTACTTC. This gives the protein CASSPTGSGYEQYF.

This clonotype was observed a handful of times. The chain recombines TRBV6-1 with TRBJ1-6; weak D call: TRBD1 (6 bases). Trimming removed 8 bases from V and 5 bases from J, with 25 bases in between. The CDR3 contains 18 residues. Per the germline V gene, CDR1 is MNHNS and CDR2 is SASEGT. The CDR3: CASRTWVRGRDNNSPLHF. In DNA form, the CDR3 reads TGTGCCAGCCGTACTTGGGTCAGGGGCAGGGACAATAATTCACCCCTCCACTTT.

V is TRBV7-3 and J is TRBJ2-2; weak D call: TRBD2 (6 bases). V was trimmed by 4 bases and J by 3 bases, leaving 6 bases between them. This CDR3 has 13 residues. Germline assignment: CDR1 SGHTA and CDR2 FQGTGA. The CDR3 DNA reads TGTGCCAGCAGCTGGGGGGACACCGGGGAGCTGTTTTTT. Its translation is CASSWGDTGELFF. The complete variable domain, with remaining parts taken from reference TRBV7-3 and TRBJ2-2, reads GAGVSQTPSNKVTEKGKYVELRCDPISGHTALYWYRQSLGQGPEFLIYFQGTGAADDSGLPNDRFFAVRPEGSVSTLKIQRTERGDSAVYLCASSWGDTGELFFGEGSRLTVL.

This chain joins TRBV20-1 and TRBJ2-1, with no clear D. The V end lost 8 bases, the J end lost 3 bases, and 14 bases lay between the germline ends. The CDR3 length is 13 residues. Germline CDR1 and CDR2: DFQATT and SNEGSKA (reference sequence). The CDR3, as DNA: TGCAGTTCTCTCAGCAAGTACTACAATGAGCAGTTCTTC. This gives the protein CSSLSKYYNEQFF.

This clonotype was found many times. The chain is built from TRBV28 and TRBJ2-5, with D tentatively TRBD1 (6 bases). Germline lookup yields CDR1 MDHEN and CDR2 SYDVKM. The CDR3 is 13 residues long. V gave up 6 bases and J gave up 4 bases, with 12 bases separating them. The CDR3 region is CASSRATGETQYF. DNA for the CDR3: TGTGCCAGCAGCCGAGCGACAGGAGAGACCCAGTACTTC.

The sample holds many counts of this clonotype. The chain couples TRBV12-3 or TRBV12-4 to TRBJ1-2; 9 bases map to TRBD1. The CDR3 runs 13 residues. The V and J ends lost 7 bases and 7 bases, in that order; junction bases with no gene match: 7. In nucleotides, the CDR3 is TGTGCCAGCAACCCGGGACAGGGTTTTGGCTACACCTTC. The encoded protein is CASNPGQGFGYTF.

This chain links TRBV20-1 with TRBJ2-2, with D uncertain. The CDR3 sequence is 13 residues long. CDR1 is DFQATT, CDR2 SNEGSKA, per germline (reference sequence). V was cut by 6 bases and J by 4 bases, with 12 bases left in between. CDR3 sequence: CSAVDPLTGELFF. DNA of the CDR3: TGCAGTGCGGTGGACCCACTCACCGGGGAGCTGTTTTTT.

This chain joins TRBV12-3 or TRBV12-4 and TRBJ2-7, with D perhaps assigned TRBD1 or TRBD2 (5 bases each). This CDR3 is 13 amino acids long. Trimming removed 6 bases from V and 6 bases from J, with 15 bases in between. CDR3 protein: CASSRDPVVEQYF. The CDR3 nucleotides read TGTGCCAGCAGCCGGGACCCCGTTGTCGAGCAGTACTTC.

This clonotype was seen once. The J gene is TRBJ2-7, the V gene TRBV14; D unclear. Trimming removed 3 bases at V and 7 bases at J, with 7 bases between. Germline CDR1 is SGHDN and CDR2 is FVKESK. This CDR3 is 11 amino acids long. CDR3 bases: TGTGCCAGCAGCCAGGGGTGGGAGCAGTACTTC. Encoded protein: CASSQGWEQYF. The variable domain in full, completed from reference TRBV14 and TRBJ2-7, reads EAGVTQFPSHSVIEKGQTVTLRCDPISGHDNLYWYRRVMGKEIKFLLHFVKESKQDESGMPNNRFLAERTGGTYSTLKVQPAELEDSGVYFCASSQGWEQYFGPGTRLTVT.

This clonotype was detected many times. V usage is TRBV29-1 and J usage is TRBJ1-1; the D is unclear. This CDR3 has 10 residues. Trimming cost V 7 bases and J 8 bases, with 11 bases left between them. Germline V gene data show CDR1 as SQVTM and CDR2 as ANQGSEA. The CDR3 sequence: CSGVTREAFF. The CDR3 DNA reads TGCAGCGGCGTCACGAGGGAAGCTTTCTTT.

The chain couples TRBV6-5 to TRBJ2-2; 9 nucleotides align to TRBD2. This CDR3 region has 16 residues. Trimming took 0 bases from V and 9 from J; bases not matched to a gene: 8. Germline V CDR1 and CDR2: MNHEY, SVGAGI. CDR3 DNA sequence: TGTGCCAGCAGTTACTCGCTAGCGGGAAGTTTCAGGGAGCTGTTTTTT. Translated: CASSYSLAGSFRELFF.

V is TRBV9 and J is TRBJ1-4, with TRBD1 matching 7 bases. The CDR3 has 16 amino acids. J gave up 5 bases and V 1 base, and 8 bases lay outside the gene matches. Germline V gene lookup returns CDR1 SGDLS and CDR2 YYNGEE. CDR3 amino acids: CASSVSGDSRNEKLFF. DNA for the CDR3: TGTGCCAGCAGCGTATCCGGGGACAGTAGAAATGAAAAACTGTTTTTT.

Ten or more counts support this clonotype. The CDR3 sequence: CASRLAGTAQGYTF. The CDR3 DNA sequence: TGTGCCAGCCGCCTCGCCGGGACGGCTCAGGGCTACACCTTC. V gene TRBV28 combines with J gene TRBJ1-2; a weak D match, TRBD1 (5 bases). Germline V gives CDR1 MDHEN, CDR2 SYDVKM. Trimming cost V 8 bases and J 8 bases, with 21 bases left between them. This CDR3 has 14 residues.

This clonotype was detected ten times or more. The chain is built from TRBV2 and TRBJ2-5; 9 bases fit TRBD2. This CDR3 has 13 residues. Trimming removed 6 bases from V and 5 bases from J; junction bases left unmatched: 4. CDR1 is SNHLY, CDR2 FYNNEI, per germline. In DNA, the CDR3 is TGTGCCAGCAGACCCGGACTAGCGGAGACCCAGTACTTC. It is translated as CASRPGLAETQYF. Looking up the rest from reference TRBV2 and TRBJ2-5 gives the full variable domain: EPEVTQTPSHQVTQMGQEVILRCVPISNHLYFYWYRQILGQKVEFLVSFYNNEISEKSEIFDDQFSVERPDGSNFTLKIRSTKLEDSAMYFCASRPGLAETQYFGPGTRLLVL.

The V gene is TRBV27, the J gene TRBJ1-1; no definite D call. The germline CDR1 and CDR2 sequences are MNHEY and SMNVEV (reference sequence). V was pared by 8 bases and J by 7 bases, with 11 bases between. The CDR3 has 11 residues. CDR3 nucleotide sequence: TGTGCCAGCTGTTCCGGGCATGAAGCTTTCTTT. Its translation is CASCSGHEAFF.

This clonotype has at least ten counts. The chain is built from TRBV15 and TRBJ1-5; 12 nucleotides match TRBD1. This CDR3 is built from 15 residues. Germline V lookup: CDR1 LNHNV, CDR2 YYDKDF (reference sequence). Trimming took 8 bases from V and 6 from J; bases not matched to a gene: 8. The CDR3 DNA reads TGTGCCACCCAGACCGGGACAGGGGGCACTCAGCCCCAGCATTTT. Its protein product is CATQTGTGGTQPQHF.

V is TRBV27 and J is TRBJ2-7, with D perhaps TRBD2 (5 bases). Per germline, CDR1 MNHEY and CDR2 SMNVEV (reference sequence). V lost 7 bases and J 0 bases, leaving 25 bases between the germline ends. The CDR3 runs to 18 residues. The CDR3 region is CASTTPVLVAPLSYEQYF. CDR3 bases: TGTGCCAGCACCACCCCTGTCCTCGTAGCGCCCCTCTCCTACGAGCAGTACTTC.